Sequencing of this T cell receptor (beta chain) was carried out in a study of blood T cell repertoires in COVID-19. Study information: Specimens from acute and convalescent COVID-19 originated in the United States, Italy and Spain. T cells, B-cell-depleted T cells, or PBMCs supplied cDNA or gDNA.

There are 15 residues in the CDR3. With V trimmed by 5 bases and J by 3 bases, 10 bases remained unmatched. Germline assignment: CDR1 SNHLY and CDR2 FYNNEI. Per the authors' pipeline: Reference gene primer amplification yielded estimated nucleated cell counts. Produced via immunoSEQ multiplex PCR; TCRdb's table is partial and in-frame only. The V and J calls and the clone size are those of that table, but D and trimming were determined from the DNA. This table has roughly 220,000 clones, roughly 84% appearing once. This clonotype originated in a man in his fifties or sixties who had recovered from COVID-19. The chain links TRBV2 to TRBJ2-7, with TRBD2 matching 7 bases. The sample taken for sequencing was peripheral blood. The CDR3 nucleotides read TGTGCCAGCAGTCTATCGGGAGGAGGCATCTACGAGCAGTACTTC. This translates into CASSLSGGGIYEQYF.